The TCR beta chain under discussion was sequenced for a study of T cells after yellow fever vaccination. For the study at large: Where fractions had low cell numbers, libraries were prepared from them with the SMART-Seq v4 Ultra Low Input RNA kit. Study-level results: Though it reached lower strength, the secondary response hit its peak faster, day 5 versus 15. Researchers cautioned that FACS-sorted repertoires could harbor abundant clonotypes contaminating from the bulk population.

V lost 5 bases to trimming and J lost 0 bases, with 16 bases between them. The germline V gene has CDR1 SGHVS and CDR2 FNYEAQ. This CDR3 has 16 amino acids. Production of TCR cDNA was by 5'RACE template switching, which also added a universal primer site and UMIs. MiXCR, run by TCRdb on the 5' RACE reads, gives a single entry per CDR3 protein. The sample carries about 260,000 distinct CDR3 sequences, 3.6% recorded once. Ten or more counts support this clonotype. Its antigen is currently unknown. The specimen was PBMCs, collected 15 days after the yellow fever booster vaccination. The chain recombines TRBV7-6 with TRBJ1-1; D is unclear. This clonotype originated in a man aged 18 to 30 who received the YFV17D yellow fever vaccine. The CDR3 coding sequence is TGTGCCAGCAGCCCCATCCGAGTCCTTATGAACACTGAAGCTTTCTTT. This translates into CASSPIRVLMNTEAFF.